This TCR beta chain appears in the sequencing data of a study of vaccination effects on CD4 cells after COVID-19. Study-level findings and limits: Marked contraction was observed in infection-induced and vaccine-induced clones late after vaccination.

The germline CDR1 and CDR2 sequences are MDHEN and SYDVKM. The CDR3 contains 13 residues. V was trimmed by 9 bases and J by 2 bases, leaving 11 bases between them. Clones were read by immunoSEQ multiplex PCR, and TCRdb kept only the in-frame ones, dropping some. The data contain roughly 46,000 clones, around 70% of them seen just once; the ten biggest clones take up over 13%. Concerning this clone: Its antigen is not identified.

Antigen-specific CD4+ T cell clonotypes were called by their expansion after viral peptide-pool culture in ViraFEST. Researchers isolated CD4+ T cells once 9 to 11 days of culture had elapsed. As their vaccination, participants received two doses of either BNT162b2 or mRNA-1273. Nucleocapsid antibodies were negative in the vaccine recipients, who had never had SARS-CoV-2 infection. Each well held around 2 million PBMC cultured with around 10 ug/ml peptides and roughly 9 IU/ml IL-2. Cultures had half their medium replaced with IL-2 medium on days 3 and 7. This TCR came from a human donor who received a COVID-19 vaccine. The V call is TRBV28, the J call TRBJ1-5; D might be TRBD1 (5 bases). The sequenced sample was CD4+ T cells from PBMCs cultured with HCoV-OC43 spike peptides, obtained after COVID-19 vaccination. Specified subset: HCoV-OC43 spike overlapping peptide pool stimulation. The CDR3 nucleotides are TGTGCCAGTTCTCAGGGAGGCAATCAGCCCCAGCATTTT. Its protein product is CASSQGGNQPQHF.